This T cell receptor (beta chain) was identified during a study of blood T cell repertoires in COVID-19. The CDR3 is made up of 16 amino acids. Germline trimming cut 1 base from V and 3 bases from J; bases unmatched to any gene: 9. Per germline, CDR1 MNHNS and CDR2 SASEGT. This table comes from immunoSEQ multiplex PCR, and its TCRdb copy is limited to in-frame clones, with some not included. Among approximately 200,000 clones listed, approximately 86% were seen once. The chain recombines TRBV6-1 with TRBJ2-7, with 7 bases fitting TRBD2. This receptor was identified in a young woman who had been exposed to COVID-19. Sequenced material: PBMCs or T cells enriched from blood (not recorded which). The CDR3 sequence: CASSEGGGGKVYEQYF. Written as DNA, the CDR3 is TGTGCCAGCAGTGAAGGGGGGGGAGGGAAAGTCTACGAGCAGTACTTC.